This TCR beta chain is from a study of T cell responses to AZD1222 COVID-19 vaccine. Study-level findings and limits: In the spike-specific TCR repertoire, nearly half reportedly target unmutated variant regions. Elevations in Spike-specific TCR breadth and depth followed administration of two AZD1222 doses. Spike-wide coverage was observed for vaccine-associated CD4 TCRs, with dominant responses at 160-218 and 743-854. The donor group comprised mostly white British people and more females; the analysis possibly underestimated clonal diversity.

The junction had 3 bases not matched to a gene; V was cut back by 1 base and J by 3 bases. Germline CDR1 is SGHRS and CDR2 is YFSETQ. The CDR3 runs to 15 residues. The method was immunoSEQ multiplex PCR; TCRdb's version includes in-frame clones alone and lacks a portion of them. The repertoire consists of roughly 130,000 clones, with 70% to 90% occurring once and the leading ten covering 1.6%. In regard to this clone: No antigen is known for it.

Sequences were derived from peripheral blood, sampled on day 0 of AZD1222 vaccination. The TCR originated in an adult in good health. V gene TRBV5-1 combines with J gene TRBJ1-2; TRBD1 matches at 10 bases. The CDR3 sequence is CASSLLGQGDYGYTF. CDR3 coding DNA: TGCGCCAGCAGCTTGCTTGGACAGGGGGACTATGGCTACACCTTC.